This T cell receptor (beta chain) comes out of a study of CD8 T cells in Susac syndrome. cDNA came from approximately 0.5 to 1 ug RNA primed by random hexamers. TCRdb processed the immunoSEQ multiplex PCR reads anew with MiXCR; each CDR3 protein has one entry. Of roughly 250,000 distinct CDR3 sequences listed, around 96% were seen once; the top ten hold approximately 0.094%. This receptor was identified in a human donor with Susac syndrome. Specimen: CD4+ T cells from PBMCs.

CDR3 nucleotides: TGTGCCAGCAGTTATAGCCGAACCAGCTCTGGGGCCAACGTCCTGACTTTC. This sequence encodes CASSYSRTSSGANVLTF. The gene calls are TRBV6-5 and TRBJ2-6; D remains ambiguous. V was trimmed by 3 bases and J by 0 bases, leaving 12 bases between them. CDR1 MNHEY and CDR2 SVGAGI come from the germline V gene. This CDR3 comprises 17 residues.